This T cell receptor beta chain was recorded in a study of cytomegalovirus exposure and HLA in healthy donors. As to this clone: Its antigen is not known.

The germline V and J ends were trimmed by 4 bases and 1 base, with 14 bases remaining between them. The germline V gene encodes CDR1 MNHNS and CDR2 SASEGT. The CDR3 is made up of 15 amino acids. It was with 60 Vbeta and 13 Jbeta primers that the PCR ran. The method was immunoSEQ multiplex PCR; TCRdb's version includes in-frame clones alone and lacks a portion of them. Of about 180,000 clones in the sample, 81% were seen once. Notes on the study in general: Per published accounts, TCR beta sequences correctly predicted the HLA-A and HLA-B alleles of most subjects. One variant, a missense change in DCLRE1C, was linked in a later analysis to TCR beta V- and J-gene trimming. The records held CMV serostatus as the only immune exposure information.

The rearrangement uses TRBV6-1 and TRBJ2-7; tentative D call: TRBD1 (6 bases). This TCR was sampled from a woman under 30 in good health and CMV-seropositive. Sequencing was carried out using PBMCs. The DNA of the CDR3 is TGTGCCAGCAGTGCCTCCGGGACACTGTCCTACGAGCAGTACTTC. Translating it yields CASSASGTLSYEQYF.